The clone carrying this T cell receptor beta chain has ten or more counts. What it recognizes is unknown. This sample is part of a study of T-cell memory formation after mild COVID-19. Study-level findings and limits: Clones which contracted sat mainly in CM and EM if CD4+, and in EMRA if CD8+. Cross-reactive memory seemingly joined, as some responding clones were found in pre-infection memory. In second-wave clones peaking day 37, SARS-CoV-2 specificity remained unconfirmed.

TCRdb recomputed calls from the 5' RACE reads with MiXCR, one row per CDR3 protein. This sample yields fewer than 400,000 distinct CDR3 sequences, of which more than 15% are seen a single time; roughly 21% belongs to the top ten. V was pared by 9 bases and J by 3 bases, with 12 bases between. Germline CDR1 and CDR2: KGHSH and LQKENI. The CDR3 runs 12 residues. V is TRBV18 and J is TRBJ2-7; D uncertain. The source of this sequence is a man in his late teens or twenties who had mild COVID-19 (a few samples of this study predate the infection). Cell type and time point are not known. Sequencing was performed on PBMCs or a T cell subset sorted from them (not recorded which). DNA for the CDR3: TGTGCCAGTTCTCAGGCCGGCTACGAGCAGTACTTC. The encoded protein is CASSQAGYEQYF.